The 2 T cell receptor beta chains presented below share a single source sample, sequenced in a study of vaccination effects on CD4 cells after COVID-19. Sequencing was preceded by expansion of antigen-specific CD4+ T cells with viral peptide pools in the ViraFEST assay. Cultured cells yielded isolated CD4+ T cells after approximately nine days. Two-dose BNT162b2 or mRNA-1273 vaccination was given to participants. Assay used: immunoSEQ multiplex PCR; TCRdb lists only in-frame clones, some missing. The table includes under 40,000 clones, approximately 84% detected once. What these receptors recognize is not known. Material: CD4+ T cells from PBMCs cultured with HCoV-NL63 spike peptides, obtained after COVID-19 vaccination. These receptor sequences come from a human donor who received a COVID-19 vaccine. Some clones in this sample may be carry-over from other donors' samples.

The chain uses TRBV6-5 and TRBJ1-1, with D possibly matching TRBD1 (5 bases). The CDR3 sequence is 16 residues long. From germline, CDR1 is MNHEY and CDR2 SVGAGI. With 1 base removed from V and 1 base from J, the gap between germline ends came to 13 bases. CDR3 sequence: CASSYYRGRANTEAFF. The DNA for the CDR3 is TGTGCCAGCAGTTACTATCGGGGGAGGGCGAACACTGAAGCTTTCTTT.

The V gene is TRBV24-1, the J gene TRBJ2-5; a weak D match, TRBD2 (6 bases). The germline V gene has CDR1 KGHDR and CDR2 SFDVKD. There are 13 residues in the CDR3. Trimming removed 5 bases from V and 4 bases from J, with 10 bases in between. The CDR3 sequence is CATSGGGVETQYF. CDR3 bases: TGTGCCACCAGTGGAGGAGGGGTAGAGACCCAGTACTTC.